These 27 T cell receptor beta chains were all obtained from the same sample, sequenced in a study of cytomegalovirus exposure and HLA in healthy donors. Researchers ran the PCR with 60 Vbeta and 13 Jbeta primers. Sequenced by immunoSEQ multiplex PCR; TCRdb stores in-frame clones only, minus some. The repertoire holds roughly 230,000 clones, with 70% to 90% as singletons. Material: PBMCs. These receptors were taken from a girl aged 2 to 9 in good health and CMV-seronegative.

The chain is built from TRBV7-6 and TRBJ1-4, with no clear D. V shed 0 bases and J shed 5 bases, with 7 bases lying between them. Per the germline V gene, CDR1 is SGHVS and CDR2 is FNYEAQ. The CDR3 is made up of 14 amino acids. In nucleotides, the CDR3 is TGTGCCAGCAGCTTAGCGGACTCAAATGAAAAACTGTTTTTT. The encoded protein is CASSLADSNEKLFF.

The V gene is TRBV19, the J gene TRBJ1-5; D is possibly TRBD1 (6 bases). CDR1 and CDR2 (germline): LNHDA, SQIVND (reference sequence). The CDR3 sequence is 15 residues long. Trimming left V 4 bases short and J 5 bases short, with 15 bases between. The CDR3 DNA reads TGTGCCAGTAGTACCCGGGACACCAAGTATCAGCCCCAGCATTTT. Protein: CASSTRDTKYQPQHF.

A single count supports this clone. V and J are TRBV5-1 and TRBJ1-1; TRBD1 agrees at 8 bases. This CDR3 has 15 amino acids. Per germline, CDR1 SGHRS and CDR2 YFSETQ. J lost 4 bases, V lost 4 bases, and 9 bases had no gene match. In DNA, the CDR3 is TGCGCCAGCAGCCACGGACAGGGTGTCCGCACTGAAGCTTTCTTT. Translation gives CASSHGQGVRTEAFF.

CDR3 in amino acids: CASSHITDTQYF. In nucleotides, the CDR3 is TGCGCCAGCAGCCATATCACAGATACGCAGTATTTT. This chain joins TRBV4-1 and TRBJ2-3; no clear D. CDR3 length equals 12 residues. V was cut by 3 bases and J by 2 bases, with 3 bases left in between. Germline loops: CDR1 MGHRA, CDR2 YSYEKL.

The chain uses TRBV11-3 and TRBJ2-2; no clear D. The CDR3 consists of 13 residues. Germline V CDR1 and CDR2: SGHNT, YENEEA. V gave up 1 base and J gave up 8 bases, with 8 bases separating them. CDR3 amino acids: CASSLAFEGELFF. DNA of the CDR3: TGTGCCAGCAGCTTAGCCTTTGAGGGGGAGCTGTTTTTT.

Written as DNA, the CDR3 is TGTGCCATCGGACCAGGGGAAGATACGCAGTATTTT. Translated: CAIGPGEDTQYF. The gene calls are TRBV10-3 and TRBJ2-3; tentatively, D is TRBD1 (6 bases). This CDR3 contains 12 residues. V was pared by 8 bases and J by 5 bases, with 11 bases between. Looked up from germline, CDR1 is ENHRY and CDR2 is SYGVKD.

The chain links TRBV6-5 to TRBJ1-2; TRBD1 aligns across 7 bases. Per the germline V gene, CDR1 is MNHEY and CDR2 is SVGAGI. The CDR3 length is 13 residues. V was pared by 2 bases and J by 8 bases, with 5 bases of the junction left unmatched. The CDR3 reads CASSYGGGVGYTF. The DNA of the CDR3 is TGTGCCAGCAGTTACGGAGGGGGCGTAGGCTACACCTTC.

This chain links TRBV5-1 with TRBJ2-7, with D maybe TRBD1 (5 bases). Germline V lookup: CDR1 SGHRS, CDR2 YFSETQ. The CDR3 contains 18 residues. Trimming removed 0 bases from V and 1 base from J, with 20 bases in between. CDR3 DNA: TGCGCCAGCAGCTTGGGTCGGTCTGGGGCAGGGAAATCCTACGAGCAGTACTTC. This encodes CASSLGRSGAGKSYEQYF.

The chain recombines TRBV28 with TRBJ2-1; possible D gene TRBD1, 5 bases. Trimming cost V 9 bases and J 1 base, with 10 bases left between them. Germline lookup yields CDR1 MDHEN and CDR2 SYDVKM. The CDR3 runs to 13 residues. The CDR3 region has the DNA TGTGCCAGTCAGGGTGTGTCCTACAATGAGCAGTTCTTC. This translates into CASQGVSYNEQFF. The full variable domain, with the rest looked up from reference TRBV28 and TRBJ2-1, is DVKVTQSSRYLVKRTGEKVFLECVQDMDHENMFWYRQDPGLGLRLIYFSYDVKMKEKGDIPEGYSVSREKKERFSLILESASTNQTSMYLCASQGVSYNEQFFGPGTRLTVL.

With regard to this clone: The same CDR3 arises from other DNA sequences in this sample as well. V gene TRBV6-5 combines with J gene TRBJ1-1; 7 positions match TRBD1. CDR3 size: 14 residues. Germline V lookup: CDR1 MNHEY, CDR2 SVGAGI. The V segment lost 2 bases and the J segment 0 bases; nucleotides outside the gene matches: 0. CDR3 residues: CASSYGTVNTEAFF. CDR3 bases: TGTGCCAGCAGTTACGGGACAGTGAACACTGAAGCTTTCTTT.

The rearrangement joins TRBV9 to TRBJ2-7, with 7 nucleotides matching TRBD2. V trimming: 0 bases; J trimming: 6 bases; junction bases outside the gene matches: 6. Germline values: CDR1 SGDLS, CDR2 YYNGEE. The length of the CDR3 is 14 residues. The CDR3 reads CASSVASGGTEQYF. CDR3 nucleotide sequence: TGTGCCAGCAGCGTAGCTTCCGGGGGGACCGAGCAGTACTTC.

The rearrangement joins TRBV7-2 to TRBJ2-1; D is ambiguous. Germline-derived CDR1 and CDR2 are SGHTA and FQGNSA. V was trimmed by 5 bases and J by 8 bases, leaving 7 bases between them. The CDR3 is 11 amino acids. The CDR3 sequence is CASSPLYEQFF. Here the CDR3 DNA reads TGTGCCAGCAGCCCCCTGTATGAGCAGTTCTTC.

The chain has TRBV13 and TRBJ2-7; 10 bases are a match to TRBD2. The CDR3 is 17 amino acids. Germline loops: CDR1 PRHDT, CDR2 FYEKMQ (reference sequence). The junction had 8 bases not matched to a gene; V was cut back by 0 bases and J by 3 bases. The CDR3 sequence: CASSLGPFASGSYEQYF. DNA for the CDR3: TGTGCCAGCAGCTTAGGCCCTTTCGCTAGCGGGAGCTACGAGCAGTACTTC.

The gene calls are TRBV14 and TRBJ2-7; tentative D call: TRBD1 (6 bases). CDR3 size: 15 residues. Trimming left V 0 bases short and J 0 bases short, with 9 bases between. Germline-derived CDR1 and CDR2 are SGHDN and FVKESK. The chain's CDR3 is CASSQEGGVSYEQYF. The CDR3 DNA is TGTGCCAGCAGCCAAGAAGGGGGTGTCTCCTACGAGCAGTACTTC.

This clone occurred once. In DNA form, the CDR3 reads TGTGCCAGCAGGAGGACTAGCGGGAACACAGATACGCAGTATTTT. The encoded protein is CASRRTSGNTDTQYF. The chain carries TRBV6-1 and TRBJ2-3; TRBD2 agrees at 12 bases. CDR1 is MNHNS, CDR2 SASEGT, per germline. The J segment lost 2 bases and the V segment lost 6 bases, leaving 3 bases of the junction unmatched. The CDR3 extends over 15 amino acids.

The V call is TRBV6-1, the J call TRBJ2-6; maybe TRBD1 (5 bases). V was shortened by 6 bases and J by 0 bases, with 9 bases between the two germline ends. CDR1 MNHNS and CDR2 SASEGT come from the germline V gene. The CDR3 consists of 15 residues. The CDR3 DNA is TGTGCCAGCAGGTCCCAGGGCTCTGGGGCCAACGTCCTGACTTTC. Protein product: CASRSQGSGANVLTF.

V usage is TRBV7-6 and J usage is TRBJ2-5; no reliable D call. V was pared by 1 base and J by 2 bases, with 8 bases between. Germline CDR1 and CDR2: SGHVS and FNYEAQ. The CDR3 sequence is 14 residues long. DNA of the CDR3: TGTGCCAGCAGCTTAGTGGGCAGACAAGAGACCCAGTACTTC. Translating gives CASSLVGRQETQYF. Full variable domain (outside the CDR3, taken from reference TRBV7-6 and TRBJ2-5): GAGVSQSPRYKVTKRGQDVALRCDPISGHVSLYWYRQALGQGPEFLTYFNYEAQQDKSGLPNDRFSAERPEGSISTLTIQRTEQRDSAMYRCASSLVGRQETQYFGPGTRLLVL.

V and J are TRBV29-1 and TRBJ1-1, with D tentatively TRBD1 (5 bases). Germline V gene data show CDR1 as SQVTM and CDR2 as ANQGSEA. V lost 3 bases and J 4 bases, leaving 12 bases between the germline ends. This CDR3 contains 13 residues. CDR3 in amino acids: CSVDSRGGTEAFF. Here the CDR3 DNA reads TGCAGCGTTGACTCCCGGGGGGGCACTGAAGCTTTCTTT.

In this sample, this clone turned up once. This chain uses TRBV4-1 with TRBJ1-5, with TRBD1 as a possible D gene (6 bases). V was shortened by 1 base and J by 0 bases, with 13 bases between the two germline ends. From germline, CDR1 is MGHRA and CDR2 YSYEKL. The CDR3 is 17 amino acids. The CDR3 DNA follows: TGCGCCAGCAGCCAAGTAAAGGGGGAATATAGCAATCAGCCCCAGCATTTT. Its translation: CASSQVKGEYSNQPQHF.

The rearrangement links TRBV7-9 to TRBJ2-7; 9 bases line up with TRBD2. The CDR3 has 16 amino acids. The germline V gene has CDR1 SEHNR and CDR2 FQNEAQ (reference sequence). J was trimmed by 4 bases and V by 8 bases; bases with no gene match: 15. As DNA, the CDR3 is TGTGCCAGCTCGGGCGGGAGGGCCTGGCCACCATACGAGCAGTACTTC. This sequence encodes CASSGGRAWPPYEQYF.

The V call is TRBV6-5, the J call TRBJ2-7; D unresolved. The germline gives CDR1 MNHEY, CDR2 SVGAGI. Trimming removed 2 bases from V and 2 bases from J, with 7 bases in between. This CDR3 comprises 13 residues. CDR3 DNA: TGTGCCAGCAGTTACGGTGCTACCTACGAGCAGTACTTC. Translating gives CASSYGATYEQYF.

The gene calls are TRBV27 and TRBJ2-1, with 7 nucleotides matching TRBD2. This CDR3 contains 13 residues. Germline values: CDR1 MNHEY, CDR2 SMNVEV (reference sequence). With 2 bases clipped from V and 9 bases from J, the junction kept 4 bases outside the gene matches. As DNA, the CDR3 is TGTGCCAGCAGTTTAGGGGGAGGGGCTGAGCAGTTCTTC. It specifies CASSLGGGAEQFF.

The CDR3 DNA reads TGTGCCTGGTTAATAGGTGGGGAGCAGTACTTC. It specifies CAWLIGGEQYF. J is TRBJ2-5 and V is TRBV30; tentative D call: TRBD2 (5 bases). The V end was cut by 5 bases, the J end by 11 bases, with 15 bases between. This CDR3 region has 11 residues. Germline V gene lookup returns CDR1 GTSNPN and CDR2 SVGIG (reference sequence).

The count of this clone is one. The V and J genes are TRBV5-8 and TRBJ2-5; TRBD1 matches 7 bases. With V trimmed by 4 bases and J by 5 bases, 11 bases remained unmatched. The CDR3 totals 15 residues. Germline CDR1 and CDR2: SGHTS and YDEGEE. CDR3 DNA: TGTGCCAGCAGCGTGGACAGGTCGGGCAGGGAGACCCAGTACTTC. The encoded protein is CASSVDRSGRETQYF. Full variable domain (missing parts from reference TRBV5-8 and TRBJ2-5): EAGVTQSPTHLIKTRGQQATLRCSPISGHTSVYWYQQALGLGLQFLLWYDEGEERNRGNFPPRFSGRQFPNYSSELNVNALELEDSALYLCASSVDRSGRETQYFGPGTRLLVL.

This chain links TRBV7-9 with TRBJ2-5; 9 nucleotides line up with TRBD2. Germline lookup yields CDR1 SEHNR and CDR2 FQNEAQ (reference sequence). This CDR3 spans 16 amino acids. With V trimmed by 4 bases and J by 0 bases, 6 bases remained unmatched. CDR3 nucleotide sequence: TGTGCCAGCAGCTCCATAGCGGGGGCCTACCAAGAGACCCAGTACTTC. Its translation is CASSSIAGAYQETQYF.

The chain uses TRBV6-1 and TRBJ2-7, with TRBD1 matching over 8 bases. CDR3 length: 15 residues. Looked up from germline, CDR1 is MNHNS and CDR2 is SASEGT. The V segment lost 6 bases and the J segment 4 bases; nucleotides outside the gene matches: 11. CDR3 residues: CASRTGGQGQYEQYF. The CDR3 nucleotides read TGTGCCAGCAGGACGGGCGGACAGGGTCAGTACGAGCAGTACTTC.

The V and J genes are TRBV25-1 and TRBJ2-7; 14 bases map to TRBD2. Germline CDR1 and CDR2: MGHDK and SYGVNS. The CDR3 covers 17 residues. Trimming at V came to 6 bases and at J to 0 bases, leaving 7 bases not matched to a gene. In nucleotides, the CDR3 is TGTGCCAGCAGGCCCTCCGGGACTAGCGGGAGCTCCTACGAGCAGTACTTC. This codes for CASRPSGTSGSSYEQYF.